One and the same sample provided the 26 T cell receptor beta chains below, sequenced in a study of Ad26.COV2.S vaccination and SARS-CoV-2 variants. Specified treatment: some 20 received Ad26.COV2.S at low or high dose, single or two shots; about 5 received placebo; per-sample allocation not given. Samples were taken on day 63 after the first vaccine or placebo injection. Assay used: immunoSEQ multiplex PCR; TCRdb lists only in-frame clones, some missing. The sample has some 460,000 clones, 89% seen once. This sample comprised peripheral blood, obtained in a trial of Ad26.COV2.S vaccine versus placebo. These TCRs come from a person aged 18-60 years who received the Ad26.COV2.S COVID-19 vaccine or a placebo.

The chain is built from TRBV4-3 and TRBJ1-5; D remains ambiguous. The CDR3 runs 14 residues. The V gene's germline CDR1 is LGHNA and CDR2 YSLEER. The ends were cut back, 1 base at V and 6 bases at J, with 10 bases in the middle. The CDR3: CASSQGRGLQPQHF. The CDR3 DNA follows: TGCGCCAGCAGCCAAGGACGGGGTCTTCAGCCCCAGCATTTT.

This clone was seen just once. The rearrangement links TRBV4-2 to TRBJ1-1; D is undetermined. The V gene's germline CDR1 is LGHNA and CDR2 YNFKEQ. V was cut by 1 base and J by 1 base, with 4 bases left in between. The CDR3 consists of 13 residues. CDR3 amino acids: CASSQGWNTEAFF. The CDR3 coding sequence is TGTGCCAGCAGCCAAGGCTGGAACACTGAAGCTTTCTTT.

The chain links TRBV7-2 to TRBJ2-1, with 7 bases fitting TRBD2. The V segment lost 3 bases and the J segment 10 bases; nucleotides outside the gene matches: 9. There are 14 residues in the CDR3. The germline CDR1 and CDR2 sequences are SGHTA and FQGNSA. The CDR3 nucleotides are TGTGCCAGCAGCTTCTCGCGGCTAGCGGAGGAGCAGTTCTTC. Translation gives CASSFSRLAEEQFF. Using reference TRBV7-2 and TRBJ2-1 for the parts outside the CDR3, the full variable domain is GAGVSQSPSNKVTEKGKDVELRCDPISGHTALYWYRQSLGQGLEFLIYFQGNSAPDKSGLPSDRFSAERTGGSVSTLTIQRTQQEDSAVYLCASSFSRLAEEQFFGPGTRLTVL.

CDR3 residues: CASSPGDRGEKLFF. Here the CDR3 DNA reads TGTGCCAGCAGTCCAGGGGACCGCGGTGAAAAACTGTTTTTT. The J gene is TRBJ1-4, the V gene TRBV6-5; D perhaps matches TRBD1 (6 bases). Germline V lookup: CDR1 MNHEY, CDR2 SVGAGI. CDR3 length equals 14 residues. V was cut by 5 bases and J by 7 bases, with 14 bases left in between.

V gene TRBV25-1 combines with J gene TRBJ1-3; a possible D gene is TRBD1 (5 bases). The germline gives CDR1 MGHDK, CDR2 SYGVNS. V lost 1 base to trimming and J lost 4 bases, with 17 bases between them. The CDR3 has 17 residues. CDR3 amino acids: CASSESRGSFTGNTIYF. CDR3 nucleotide sequence: TGTGCCAGCAGTGAATCTCGGGGCTCCTTCACCGGAAACACCATATATTTT.

The CDR3 spells CATSRVVGDYGYTF. The CDR3 DNA reads TGTGCCACCAGCAGGGTCGTCGGCGACTATGGCTACACCTTC. V and J are TRBV15 and TRBJ1-2; no definite D call. V gave up 3 bases and J gave up 3 bases, with 11 bases separating them. In germline, CDR1 is LNHNV, CDR2 YYDKDF (reference sequence). The CDR3 runs 14 residues.

V usage is TRBV19 and J usage is TRBJ2-1, with 13 nucleotides matching TRBD2. V trimming: 6 bases; J trimming: 7 bases; junction bases outside the gene matches: 12. CDR3 length: 17 residues. In germline, CDR1 is LNHDA, CDR2 SQIVND (reference sequence). This CDR3 reads CASSFRRTSGSKNEQFF. CDR3 DNA sequence: TGTGCCAGTAGCTTTAGACGGACTAGCGGGAGTAAAAATGAGCAGTTCTTC.

This clone was seen a handful of times. The V call is TRBV6-5, the J call TRBJ2-7; the D is unclear. Trimming left V 4 bases short and J 6 bases short, with 13 bases between. The CDR3 runs 13 residues. Germline V lookup: CDR1 MNHEY, CDR2 SVGAGI. CDR3 sequence reads: CASSSDRRSEQYF. The CDR3 DNA reads TGTGCCAGCAGTTCAGACCGTCGCTCCGAGCAGTACTTC.

This clone was recorded only once. The chain recombines TRBV21-1 with TRBJ2-3; TRBD1 is taken as the D call from the table, unchecked against the DNA. TRBV21-1 is listed as a pseudogene. This CDR3 is 18 amino acids long. Here the CDR3 DNA reads TGTGCCAGCACCTCCAGCCCCCGGGACAGGGGGAGGCTGGATACGCAGTATTTT. Amino acids: CASTSSPRDRGRLDTQYF.

The chain employs TRBV5-4 and TRBJ2-5, with 8 bases aligning to TRBD2. The germline gives CDR1 SGHNT, CDR2 YYREEE (reference sequence). The CDR3 length is 15 residues. V lost 0 bases, J lost 7 bases, and 8 bases stayed unmatched. The CDR3 DNA is TGTGCCAGCAGCTTGGATCGACTAGCGCAGGGGACCCAGTACTTC. Protein sequence: CASSLDRLAQGTQYF. The variable domain in full, completed from reference TRBV5-4 and TRBJ2-5, reads ETGVTQSPTHLIKTRGQQVTLRCSSQSGHNTVSWYQQALGQGPQFIFQYYREEENGRGNFPPRFSGLQFPNYSSELNVNALELDDSALYLCASSLDRLAQGTQYFGPGTRLLVL.

Written as DNA, the CDR3 is TGCGCCAGCAGCTTGGAGGTTCTAGCGGGGACCGCAGATACGCAGTATTTT. Translation gives CASSLEVLAGTADTQYF. The chain links TRBV5-1 to TRBJ2-3, with 9 bases aligning to TRBD2. Germline values: CDR1 SGHRS, CDR2 YFSETQ. Trimming cost V 0 bases and J 4 bases; bases outside gene matches: 9. This CDR3 spans 17 amino acids.

The V and J genes are TRBV5-4 and TRBJ2-7; 9 bases match TRBD2. The CDR3 runs 15 residues. Trimming removed 0 bases from V and 7 bases from J; junction bases left unmatched: 8. From germline, CDR1 is SGHNT and CDR2 YYREEE (reference sequence). CDR3 in DNA: TGTGCCAGCAGCTTGGGTGCGGGAGGGCCCTGGGAGCAGTACTTC. It codes for CASSLGAGGPWEQYF.

The chain has TRBV5-1 and TRBJ1-5; 8 nucleotides match TRBD1. Germline V gene lookup returns CDR1 SGHRS and CDR2 YFSETQ. Unmatched junction bases numbered 10, after V lost 4 bases and J lost 7 bases. This CDR3 has 15 amino acids. In nucleotides, the CDR3 is TGCGCCAGCAGCACCGGGACAGGAGGTTTCCAGCCCCAGCATTTT. This translates into CASSTGTGGFQPQHF.

V is TRBV9 and J is TRBJ2-2; possibly TRBD2 for D (6 bases). V was pared by 3 bases and J by 5 bases, with 14 bases between. This CDR3 is 15 amino acids long. The germline V gene has CDR1 SGDLS and CDR2 YYNGEE. The CDR3 is CASSGRLETTGELFF. As DNA, the CDR3 is TGTGCCAGCAGCGGCAGACTAGAAACAACCGGGGAGCTGTTTTTT.

This clone came up once. This chain connects TRBV19 to TRBJ1-5, with no clear D. V dropped 3 bases and J dropped 0 bases, with 18 bases sitting between them. The CDR3 length is 18 residues. Germline CDR1 reads LNHDA; CDR2 reads SQIVND (reference sequence). CDR3 loop: CASSMGRWLENSNQPQHF. The DNA of the CDR3 is TGTGCCAGTAGTATGGGCAGATGGCTAGAAAATAGCAATCAGCCCCAGCATTTT.

This sequence joins TRBV11-3 and TRBJ2-3; D gene ambiguous. The CDR3 has 12 residues. Germline CDR1 is SGHNT and CDR2 is YENEEA. V lost 0 bases and J 2 bases, leaving 0 bases between the germline ends. As DNA, the CDR3 is TGTGCCAGCAGCTTAGACACAGATACGCAGTATTTT. This translates into CASSLDTDTQYF. The full variable domain, with the rest looked up from reference TRBV11-3 and TRBJ2-3, is EAGVVQSPRYKIIEKKQPVAFWCNPISGHNTLYWYLQNLGQGPELLIRYENEEAVDDSQLPKDRFSAERLKGVDSTLKIQPAELGDSAVYLCASSLDTDTQYFGPGTRLTVL.

The chain joins TRBV18 to TRBJ2-1; 7 bases fit TRBD2. This CDR3 contains 14 residues. After removal of 8 bases from V and 6 bases from J, the junction contained 10 bases not matched to a gene. Per germline, CDR1 KGHSH and CDR2 LQKENI. CDR3 region: CASTLSREGNEQFF. The CDR3, as DNA: TGTGCCAGCACGCTAAGTAGGGAGGGCAATGAGCAGTTCTTC.

This clone was observed a handful of times. This chain connects TRBV6-5 to TRBJ2-4; TRBD1 is a possible D gene (5 bases). Germline values: CDR1 MNHEY, CDR2 SVGAGI. V was cut by 10 bases and J by 0 bases, with 13 bases left in between. This CDR3 is built from 14 residues. The CDR3 sequence: CAKVGDLAKNIQYF. The DNA of the CDR3 is TGTGCCAAGGTAGGGGATCTAGCCAAAAACATTCAGTACTTC.

This clone was counted between two and nine times. The rearrangement uses TRBV11-2 and TRBJ2-7; D ambiguous. The CDR3 contains 14 residues. Germline CDR1 SGHAT, CDR2 FQNNGV. Trimming shortened V by 1 base and J by 4 bases, and 11 bases separated the two germline ends. This CDR3 reads CASSLGWNLYEQYF. In DNA, the CDR3 is TGTGCCAGCAGCTTAGGCTGGAACCTTTACGAGCAGTACTTC.

The rearrangement links TRBV5-1 to TRBJ2-5; possibly TRBD1 for D (6 bases). In germline, CDR1 is SGHRS, CDR2 YFSETQ. The CDR3 contains 14 residues. The V end lost 4 bases, the J end lost 4 bases, and 14 bases lay between the germline ends. The CDR3, as DNA: TGCGCCAGCAGCCTAAAGACAGGACTAGAGACCCAGTACTTC. This gives the protein CASSLKTGLETQYF.

This clone was found once. The chain couples TRBV10-3 to TRBJ2-7; maybe TRBD1 (6 bases). The V gene's germline CDR1 is ENHRY and CDR2 SYGVKD. The CDR3 extends over 13 amino acids. V dropped 6 bases and J dropped 3 bases, with 12 bases sitting between them. The CDR3 bases are TGTGCCATCAGAAATGACAGGAACTACGAGCAGTACTTC. It codes for CAIRNDRNYEQYF.

This chain's CDR3 is CASSQNGETQYF. The CDR3 DNA follows: TGTGCCAGCAGCCAAAACGGAGAGACCCAGTACTTC. The chain has TRBV3-1 (or the pseudogene TRBV3-2) and TRBJ2-5, with D unclear. CDR3 length: 12 residues. The germline CDR1 and CDR2 sequences are LGHDT and YNNKEL (reference sequence). V lost 2 bases and J lost 4, with 5 bases in between.

This chain links TRBV24-1 with TRBJ2-5, with D tentatively TRBD1 (5 bases). CDR1 and CDR2 from the germline V gene are KGHDR and SFDVKD. The V end lost 6 bases, the J end lost 0 bases, and 16 bases lay between the germline ends. CDR3 length equals 16 residues. The CDR3 DNA is TGTGCCACCAGTACAAAGACAGCTTGGTACCAAGAGACCCAGTACTTC. This translates into CATSTKTAWYQETQYF.

The chain links TRBV9 to TRBJ1-6, with no clear D. The V and J ends lost 3 bases and 16 bases respectively, with 17 bases between them. The CDR3 runs 13 residues. Germline V gives CDR1 SGDLS, CDR2 YYNGEE. The CDR3, as DNA: TGTGCCAGCAGCGGCTCCTCGGCGGTGCAACTCCACTTT. As protein: CASSGSSAVQLHF.

This sequence joins TRBV7-2 and TRBJ2-2; tentative D call: TRBD2 (5 bases). The CDR3 sequence is 17 residues long. CDR1 is SGHTA, CDR2 FQGNSA, per germline. With 5 bases removed from V and 7 bases from J, the gap between germline ends came to 23 bases. In nucleotides, the CDR3 is TGTGCCAGCAGCCGTCCCGGTGTTTGGGAGAACGGCGGGGAGCTGTTTTTT. Amino acid sequence: CASSRPGVWENGGELFF.

CDR3 DNA sequence: TGTGCCAGCAGCCCCTCACACGGAACTAATGAAAAACTGTTTTTT. Its protein is CASSPSHGTNEKLFF. The chain uses TRBV11-2 and TRBJ1-4; D gene unclear. This CDR3 comprises 15 residues. The V end was cut by 5 bases, the J end by 1 base, with 11 bases between. CDR1 SGHAT and CDR2 FQNNGV come from the germline V gene.